This entry features one T cell receptor (beta chain) sequence. Antigen: not known. These data come from a study of T cells in Graves' hyperthyroidism and ophthalmopathy. General observations from the study: Among thyroid clonotypes expanded above 0.001, most also appeared in blood.

Amplification of TCR beta CDR3 regions was performed using RNA transcripts as template. TCR CDR3 regions were first amplified by RT-PCR with HTBI primers. TCRdb re-called the multiplex PCR reads through MiXCR, storing one row per CDR3 protein. The sample gives around 350,000 distinct CDR3 sequences, 20% to 25% of which show up once; more than 60% is in the top ten. Trimming cost V 5 bases and J 4 bases; bases outside gene matches: 6. This CDR3 spans 14 amino acids. The V gene's germline CDR1 is SGHRS and CDR2 YFSETQ. The receptor comes from a man in his forties or fifties with Graves' hyperthyroidism. Sequencing used blood. The chain joins TRBV5-1 to TRBJ2-3, with 8 bases that match TRBD2. DNA of the CDR3: TGCGCCAGCAGGTCGGGAGGGCCTCCAGATACGCAGTATTTT. This codes for CASRSGGPPDTQYF.